The rows below give T cell receptor beta chains drawn from one sample of a study of graft-versus-host responses after intestinal transplantation. What these receptors recognize is not known. Measured with immunoSEQ multiplex PCR; TCRdb has only the in-frame clones, and not every one. The sample includes some 130,000 clones, about 93% of them seen just once. The sequenced sample was unstimulated CD4+ T cells sorted from spleen or lymph node cells, obtained before intestinal transplant. These receptors came from a human donor who received an intestinal transplant. CDR3s include the opening cysteine and the closing phenylalanine or tryptophan. The D gene is left open where the match is weak. A row's size may be missing; if present it is once, few, many or a size class.

>TRBV6-5|TRBJ2-4|NA|NA
TGTGCCAGCAGTTACTCGACGGGTCAGAAAAACATTCAGTACTTC
CASSYSTGQKNIQYF
>TRBV11-2|TRBJ2-7|NA|NA
TGTGCCAGTGGCAAGGGGGGTCTCTACGAGCAGTACTTC
CASGKGGLYEQYF
>TRBV14|TRBJ1-1|NA|NA
TGTGCCAGCAGCCAAGCTCATCGGGACACTGAAGCTTTCTTT
CASSQAHRDTEAFF
>TRBV30|TRBJ1-2|TRBD1|once
TGTGCCTGGAGTCCAGGGGGCGCAGGAAGCTATGGCTACACCTTC
CAWSPGGAGSYGYTF
>TRBV28|TRBJ2-7|TRBD1|NA
TGTGCCAGCCTATCAGGGACAGGGGTAATGTACGAGCAGTACTTC
CASLSGTGVMYEQYF
>TRBV12-5|TRBJ2-7|TRBD2|once
TGTGCTAGTGGTTCCGCCCAGCGGGAGGGTCCTCCTCAGTACTTC
CASGSAQREGPPQYF
>TRBV7-3|TRBJ2-3|TRBD2|NA
TGTGCCAGCAGACAGGGACTAGCGGGAGCAGATACGCAGTATTTT
CASRQGLAGADTQYF
>TRBV5-8|TRBJ2-7|NA|NA
TGTGCCAGCAGCTTGGGCGACGGGAGCTCCTACGAGCAGTACTTC
CASSLGDGSSYEQYF
>TRBV6-1|TRBJ2-3|NA|NA
TGTGCCGGGGGGGGCGGGAGCGTTGATACGCAGTATTTT
CAGGGGSVDTQYF
>TRBV5-1|TRBJ2-7|NA|NA
TGCGCCAGCAGCGGGGACTACGAGCAGTACTTC
CASSGDYEQYF
>TRBV4-2|TRBJ2-7|TRBD2|NA
TGTGCCAGCAGCCAAGATCGGCTAGCGGGAGGTAACGAGCAGTACTTC
CASSQDRLAGGNEQYF
>TRBV11-3|TRBJ2-7|NA|NA
TGTGCCAGCAGCTTAGGCTCGGCCGACGAGCAGTACTTC
CASSLGSADEQYF
>TRBV5-1|TRBJ1-2|NA|NA
TGCGCCAGCAGAGGGACGGAGAACTATGGCTACACCTTC
CASRGTENYGYTF
>TRBV12-5|TRBJ2-1|NA|NA
TGTGCTAGTGGTTGGAGTGAGCAGTTCTTC
CASGWSEQFF
>TRBV18|TRBJ1-5|NA|NA
TGTGCCAGCTCACCAAACGGGCATGGGAGCAATCAGCCCCAGCATTTT
CASSPNGHGSNQPQHF
>TRBV2|TRBJ2-4|NA|once
TGTGCCAGCAGTGACGTGCGGACTCTTACAACAGACATTCAGTACTTC
CASSDVRTLTTDIQYF
>TRBV28|TRBJ2-7|TRBD1|NA
TGTGCCAGCACCTCAACCGGGACAGGGACACTCGAGCAGTACTTC
CASTSTGTGTLEQYF
>TRBV30|TRBJ2-1|NA|NA
TGTGCCTGGAGCGGATACAATGAGCAGTTCTTC
CAWSGYNEQFF
>TRBV28|TRBJ2-7|NA|once
TGTGCCAGCAGGGACAGCCAAACCTACGAGCAGTACTTC
CASRDSQTYEQYF
>TRBV5-4|TRBJ2-3|NA|NA
TGTGCCAGCAGCTCCCTCCGGGGGGATACGCAGTATTTT
CASSSLRGDTQYF
>TRBV4-1|TRBJ2-7|NA|NA
TGCGCCAGCAGCCAGGCAGAAGGGGAGTACGAGCAGTACTTC
CASSQAEGEYEQYF
>TRBV7-9|TRBJ1-4|TRBD1|NA
TGTGCCAGCAGCTTAGGACAGGGAGTCGGCGAAAAACTGTTTTTT
CASSLGQGVGEKLFF
>TRBV6-1|TRBJ2-2|TRBD1|NA
TGTGCCAGCAGACCGGACAGGGGGAACACCGGGGAGCTGTTTTTT
CASRPDRGNTGELFF
>TRBV12-5|TRBJ2-2|TRBD2|NA
TGTGCTAGTGGTTTGATACCTCTAGCGGGAAACACCGGGGAGCTGTTTTTT
CASGLIPLAGNTGELFF
>TRBV7-9|TRBJ2-2|NA|NA
TGTGCCAGCAGTTCGAACACCGGGGAGCTGTTTTTT
CASSSNTGELFF
>TRBV27|TRBJ2-2|TRBD2|NA
TGTGCCAGCAGTTCTCCCGGGAGCGGGACCAACACCGGGGAGCTGTTTTTT
CASSSPGSGTNTGELFF
>TRBV29-1|TRBJ2-5|NA|NA
TGCAGCGTTGAATACCGTCTGGAGACCCAGTACTTC
CSVEYRLETQYF
>TRBV2|TRBJ2-3|NA|NA
TGTGCCAGCAGGCGTTGGATAGCGGGCACAGATACGCAGTATTTT
CASRRWIAGTDTQYF
>TRBV28|TRBJ1-5|NA|few
TGTGCCAGCTCCCTCCCCCCCAGGCGCAATCAGCCCCAGCATTTT
CASSLPPRRNQPQHF
>TRBV7-9|TRBJ2-7|NA|NA
TGTGCCAGCAGCCTAACAGCATACGAGCAGTACTTC
CASSLTAYEQYF
>TRBV11-3|TRBJ2-5|NA|NA
TGTGCCAGCAGCTTAGGAGATCTGACGTACCAAGAGACCCAGTACTTC
CASSLGDLTYQETQYF
>TRBV6-5|TRBJ2-2|TRBD1|NA
TGTGCCAGCAGACCGGACAGGGGGAACACCGGGGAGCTGTTTTTT
CASRPDRGNTGELFF
>TRBV4-1|TRBJ2-7|NA|NA
TGCGCCAGCACCATGGATGACAGTAACATACTCTACGAGCAGTACTTC
CASTMDDSNILYEQYF
>TRBV2|TRBJ2-7|TRBD2|NA
TGTGCCAGCACCCTATCTGGGGGGGGACCCTACGAGCAGTACTTC
CASTLSGGGPYEQYF
>TRBV9|TRBJ2-1|NA|NA
TGTGCCAGCAGCGTAGGTTTAACCGACGACAATGAGCAGTTCTTC
CASSVGLTDDNEQFF
>TRBV11-2|TRBJ1-2|NA|NA
TGTGCCAGCAGCTTAATGGCCAGGGGAGGTGGCTACACCTTC
CASSLMARGGGYTF
>TRBV12-5|TRBJ2-3|TRBD1|NA
TGTGCTAGTGGTTTCCAGACAGGGGCGCAGTATTTT
CASGFQTGAQYF
>TRBV7-9|TRBJ2-7|TRBD1|NA
TGTGCCAGCAGCACTGCCCCCGGACAGGGGGCCCCCGAGCAGTACTTC
CASSTAPGQGAPEQYF
>TRBV6-5|TRBJ2-4|NA|NA
TGTGCCAGTAGACAGAGAACTTCAGCCAAAAACATTCAGTACTTC
CASRQRTSAKNIQYF
>TRBV5-1|TRBJ2-3|TRBD2|NA
TGCGCCAGCAGCGACATAGCGGGAGGATTCACAGATACGCAGTATTTT
CASSDIAGGFTDTQYF
>TRBV9|TRBJ2-1|NA|NA
TGTGCCAGCAGCGGCGTTGGCGCTTCCTACAATGAGCAGTTCTTC
CASSGVGASYNEQFF